The clone carrying this T cell receptor (beta chain) was recorded a few times. One entry per CDR3 protein results from TCRdb running MiXCR on the 5' RACE reads. The profile shows about 86,000 distinct CDR3 sequences, around an eighth of them singletons. This record belongs to a study of early T cells in non-severe SARS-CoV-2 infection. The CDR3 contains 16 residues. V lost 3 bases, J lost 0 bases, and 4 bases stayed unmatched. This clonotype was obtained from an adult who was a healthcare worker with PCR-confirmed SARS-CoV-2 infection or an uninfected control (not recorded which). Input material: whole blood. This rearrangement joins TRBV12-3 or TRBV12-4 to TRBJ2-3; 9 bases are a match to TRBD1. The CDR3 sequence: CASSLGQGLSTDTQYF. The CDR3 DNA reads as TGTGCCAGCAGTTTGGGACAGGGCCTTAGCACAGATACGCAGTATTTT.